This T cell receptor beta chain was sequenced for a study of Ad26.COV2.S vaccination and SARS-CoV-2 variants (dated by TCRdb to about 2021). For context, the study as a whole: Donors in the vaccine arm were drawn from COV1001, a multicentre, randomized, double-blind, placebo-controlled phase I-IIa trial testing Ad26.COV2.S in healthy adults. Investigators did not know the trial group allocation while performing experiments and assessing outcomes. Dosing of Ad26.COV2.S was intramuscular, at either 5x10^10 or 1x10^11 viral particles, delivered as one shot or as two shots spaced 56 days apart. TCRbeta repertoire sequencing was used to assess the specificity and breadth of SARS-CoV-2-reactive T cell receptors after Ad26.COV2.S vaccination. A total of approximately 32 samples were included in the TCR-sequenced set, comprising about 20 Ad26.COV2.S vaccine recipients, 5 placebo recipients and 8 SARS-CoV-2 convalescent individuals. Trial participants were randomized into five groups of five, in which low-dose or high-dose Ad26.COV2.S was given once or twice, or placebo was given on both occasions.

The germline V gene (reference sequence) yields LGHDT for CDR1 and YNNKEL for CDR2. Taken from cysteine to phenylalanine, the CDR3 has 15 residues. Just the 45-base CDR3 DNA is kept, in frame starting at base 1. Deletion took 4 bases off V and 8 bases off J, with a span of 17 bases between the germline ends. What this sample's treatment or condition label stands for: around 19 received Ad26.COV2.S at low or high dose, single or two shots; about 5 received placebo; per-sample allocation not given. For vaccine and placebo recipients, the sequenced repertoires came from samples collected on day 63 after the first injection. Cohort 1b enrolled some 25 adults aged 18-55 years at a single site in Boston, USA, between 29 July and 7 August 2020. Ad26.COV2.S was a replication-incompetent adenovirus type 26 vector expressing a prefusion-stabilized SARS-CoV-2 spike protein from the original Wuhan strain. The immunoSEQ Assay was used to sequence TCRbeta CDR3 regions. After extraction, genomic DNA underwent amplification by bias-controlled multiplex PCR, followed by high-throughput sequencing. Processing in the source paper ran as follows. To quantify the absolute abundance of every unique TCRbeta CDR3 region, sequences were collapsed and filtered. Usable DNA was measured by amplifying reference genes present in all nucleated cells, and TCRbeta template counts were normalized to that usable DNA to estimate T cell fraction. Repertoire TCRs were annotated as SARS-CoV-2-specific when V gene, CDR3 amino acid sequence and J gene were exactly matched to a known reactive TCR set. The reference SARS-CoV-2 TCR set was derived from MIRA and filtered for enrichment in COVID-19-positive ImmuneCODE repertoires, a step that removed public or cross-reactive TCRs. Using the MIRA antigens, annotated TCRs were further analysed by specific ORF or by position within an ORF. Depth was the summed frequency of annotated unique rearrangements, while breadth was defined as annotated unique rearrangements over total unique productive rearrangements. Two-sided Wilcoxon rank-sum tests were applied when comparing TCR breadth between groups. TCRdb limited this immuneACCESS table to in-frame rearrangements with V and J called. A share of clones is missing; checked studies link under half to unresolved V genes, and the rest is unexplained. Clonal size and the V and J genes are those of that table, whereas D and trimming came from the DNA. The sample table lists around 300,000 clones, 75% to 90% of them with a count of one. The ten most abundant clones make up about 4.6% of the sample.

Summary of the overall study and its limitations: Comparable non-spike TCR breadth was observed between vaccine and placebo recipients, consistent with only spike being contained in the vaccine. Comparing responses between vaccine doses or regimens was not something the study was powered to do. Ad26.COV2.S recipients had higher spike-specific TCR breadth than placebo recipients (P = 0.0014). After vaccination, substantial breadth of spike-specific CD8+ and CD4+ T cell responses was reported. It was noted by the authors that total T cell responses may have been underestimated by the TCR breadth and depth analyses.

This clone was seen only a few times. Its cognate antigen has yet to be identified. Per-base qualities were not stored, and no clone one base away is much larger. This sequence was found in a person between 18 and 60 years old who received the Ad26.COV2.S COVID-19 vaccine or a placebo. Recombination linked TRBV3-1 (or the pseudogene TRBV3-2) to TRBJ1-4; the D gene identity is not certain. The sample here was peripheral blood, taken in a trial of Ad26.COV2.S vaccine versus placebo. The base sequence is TGTGCCAGCAGCCCCTCCCCGGGAGTCCTAGAAAAACTGTTTTTT. The encoded protein is CASSPSPGVLEKLFF.